This note documents a single T cell receptor beta chain sequence. The CDR3 sequence is 13 residues long. The germline CDR1 and CDR2 sequences are DFQATT and SNEGSKA (reference sequence). The ends lost 6 bases at V and 4 bases at J; junction bases unmatched: 7. Sample-barcoded 5' priming and a J-beta primer mix drove a second PCR of roughly 6 to 12 cycles. TCRdb reprocessed the 5' RACE reads via MiXCR and lists one record per CDR3 protein. This sample has approximately 940,000 distinct CDR3 sequences, with roughly 43% found just once. This sample was included in a study of blood T cells in healthy people across ages.

The sample taken for sequencing was blood. This chain joins TRBV20-1 and TRBJ2-7; 9 positions agree with TRBD1. The receptor was derived from a man in his thirties or forties in good health. The CDR3 bases are TGCAGTGCCGCGCCCGGGACAGGGTACGAGCAGTACTTC. Protein product: CSAAPGTGYEQYF.